The 25 T cell receptor beta chains listed next were all sequenced from one sample in a study of blood T cell repertoires in COVID-19. Libraries were prepared by immunoSEQ multiplex PCR; TCRdb keeps only in-frame clonotypes and omits some of them. The data contain approximately 270,000 clones, approximately 83% of them singletons. The sample comprised peripheral blood. The receptors come from a woman aged 70-85 years with acute or convalescent COVID-19.

The V call is TRBV10-3, the J call TRBJ2-3, with 7 nucleotides matching TRBD1. Germline CDR1 ENHRY, CDR2 SYGVKD. J gave up 2 bases and V 6 bases, and 5 bases lay outside the gene matches. The CDR3 is 14 residues long. The CDR3 is CAISQGQITDTQYF. CDR3 nucleotides: TGTGCCATCAGCCAGGGACAGATCACAGATACGCAGTATTTT.

This chain uses TRBV6-5 with TRBJ2-3; no clear D. The CDR3 runs to 12 residues. V was trimmed by 6 bases and J by 2 bases, leaving 6 bases between them. Germline loops: CDR1 MNHEY, CDR2 SVGAGI. The DNA for the CDR3 is TGTGCCAGCAGCGTTATCACAGATACGCAGTATTTT. It is translated as CASSVITDTQYF.

The chain links TRBV11-1 to TRBJ2-5, with 8 positions matching TRBD1. Germline CDR1 reads SGHAT; CDR2 reads FQDESV (reference sequence). The CDR3 has 14 amino acids. V shed 4 bases and J 4 bases; nucleotides not matched to a gene: 5. DNA for the CDR3: TGTGCCAGCAGCTACCAGGACAGGGCAGAGACCCAGTACTTC. Protein sequence: CASSYQDRAETQYF.

The chain has TRBV9 and TRBJ1-2; maybe TRBD1 (6 bases). The CDR3 covers 13 residues. The germline V gene encodes CDR1 SGDLS and CDR2 YYNGEE. V was cut by 0 bases and J by 5 bases, with 8 bases left in between. The CDR3 protein is CASSVGQGYGYTF. The CDR3 nucleotides are TGTGCCAGCAGCGTAGGGCAGGGGTATGGCTACACCTTC.

The sample holds many counts of this clone. CDR3 sequence reads: CASSQEAGAMWPQHF. CDR3 DNA: TGCGCCAGCAGCCAAGAGGCAGGGGCGATGTGGCCCCAGCATTTT. The chain combines TRBV4-1 with TRBJ1-5; maybe TRBD1 (6 bases). Germline V gene sequence: CDR1 MGHRA, CDR2 YSYEKL. The CDR3 extends over 15 amino acids. Trimming took off 0 bases at V and 9 bases at J, with 15 bases between the two ends.

Notes on this clone: One end of the junction fails to match germline, which may point to a read error. The chain has TRBV6-1 and TRBJ2-5; possible D gene TRBD1, 6 bases. The CDR3 sequence is 15 residues long. The germline V gene has CDR1 MNHNS and CDR2 SASEGT. Written as DNA, the CDR3 is TGTGCCAGCAGTGAATATGAGACAGGACCAAGAAGGATGGACTTC. The encoded protein is CASSEYETGPRRMDF.

The chain has TRBV5-1 and TRBJ2-5, with a weak D call TRBD1 (5 bases). V was clipped by 0 bases and J by 2 bases, with 5 bases between them. Per the germline V gene, CDR1 is SGHRS and CDR2 is YFSETQ. The CDR3 length is 13 residues. DNA for the CDR3: TGCGCCAGCAGCTTGGAGGGGCAAGAGACCCAGTACTTC. It is translated as CASSLEGQETQYF. The full variable domain, rest sourced from reference TRBV5-1 and TRBJ2-5, is KAGVTQTPRYLIKTRGQQVTLSCSPISGHRSVSWYQQTPGQGLQFLFEYFSETQRNKGNFPGRFSGRQFSNSRSEMNVSTLELGDSALYLCASSLEGQETQYFGPGTRLLVL.

V and J are TRBV5-4 and TRBJ2-7; TRBD1 matches 7 bases. Germline values: CDR1 SGHNT, CDR2 YYREEE (reference sequence). Trimming at V came to 2 bases and at J to 6 bases, leaving 8 bases not matched to a gene. The CDR3 covers 14 residues. In DNA form, the CDR3 reads TGTGCCAGCAGCTTACCGGTACAGGGGTCCGAGCAGTACTTC. Its protein is CASSLPVQGSEQYF.

This sequence joins TRBV3-1 (or the pseudogene TRBV3-2) and TRBJ2-1; TRBD1 might be the D (7 bases). Germline CDR1 and CDR2: LGHDT and YNNKEL (reference sequence). The CDR3 has 14 residues. V gave up 1 base and J gave up 7 bases, with 11 bases separating them. The DNA for the CDR3 is TGTGCCAGCAGCCAAGGCGGGACAGTGAATGAGCAGTTCTTC. Amino acids: CASSQGGTVNEQFF.

The V and J genes are TRBV14 and TRBJ1-6; D possibly corresponds to TRBD1 (5 bases). The germline V gene encodes CDR1 SGHDN and CDR2 FVKESK. The CDR3 loop spans 16 amino acids. Trimming took 4 bases from V and 13 from J, leaving 23 bases between them. The CDR3 spells CASSLSLNPSGGPLHF. CDR3 DNA: TGTGCCAGCAGCCTATCCCTTAACCCTAGCGGGGGGCCCCTCCACTTT.

CDR3 loop: CASSGAGGRQPQHF. The CDR3 DNA sequence: TGTGCCAGTAGTGGGGCGGGGGGGCGGCAGCCCCAGCATTTT. The chain couples TRBV19 to TRBJ1-5; D is possibly TRBD1 (6 bases). CDR3 length: 14 residues. Germline V lookup: CDR1 LNHDA, CDR2 SQIVND (reference sequence). Trimming removed 5 bases from V and 7 bases from J, with 15 bases in between.

Regarding this clone: This sample includes further DNA sequences coding for the same CDR3. V and J are TRBV2 and TRBJ1-6, with TRBD1 identical over 8 bases. From germline, CDR1 is SNHLY and CDR2 FYNNEI. The CDR3 is made up of 14 amino acids. V was clipped by 8 bases and J by 6 bases; unmatched bases: 6. CDR3 in DNA: TGTGCCAGCGGAGGACAGGGAGGTAATTCACCCCTCCACTTT. Amino acid sequence: CASGGQGGNSPLHF.

The chain carries TRBV5-8 and TRBJ1-2; D remains ambiguous. Germline lookup yields CDR1 SGHTS and CDR2 YDEGEE. This CDR3 has 15 amino acids. V lost 4 bases to trimming and J lost 4 bases, with 17 bases between them. DNA of the CDR3: TGTGCCAGCAGCCCGGTCGTTGCGGGGTCCTATGGCTACACCTTC. It specifies CASSPVVAGSYGYTF. Full variable domain (missing parts from reference TRBV5-8 and TRBJ1-2): EAGVTQSPTHLIKTRGQQATLRCSPISGHTSVYWYQQALGLGLQFLLWYDEGEERNRGNFPPRFSGRQFPNYSSELNVNALELEDSALYLCASSPVVAGSYGYTFGSGTRLTVV.

The chain links TRBV19 to TRBJ1-1, with 7 bases that match TRBD1. V trimming: 8 bases; J trimming: 0 bases; junction bases outside the gene matches: 12. The CDR3 has 16 amino acids. Per germline, CDR1 LNHDA and CDR2 SQIVND (reference sequence). The CDR3 sequence is CASGARTGQMNTEAFF. CDR3 nucleotide sequence: TGTGCCAGTGGGGCTAGGACAGGTCAAATGAACACTGAAGCTTTCTTT.

This clone was counted a few times. The chain recombines TRBV3-1 (or the pseudogene TRBV3-2) with TRBJ1-2, with TRBD1 identical over 8 bases. Germline V lookup: CDR1 LGHDT, CDR2 YNNKEL (reference sequence). V shed 4 bases, J shed 4 bases, and the junction held 5 bases outside the gene matches. This CDR3 contains 14 residues. CDR3 sequence: CASSRTGTGYGYTF. The CDR3 bases are TGTGCCAGCAGCCGGACTGGGACAGGCTATGGCTACACCTTC.

The chain joins TRBV19 to TRBJ2-1; 9 nucleotides line up with TRBD2. The CDR3 covers 16 residues. Per germline, CDR1 LNHDA and CDR2 SQIVND (reference sequence). J was trimmed by 7 bases and V by 3 bases; bases with no gene match: 10. CDR3: CASSIQLGGGANEQFF. The CDR3 bases are TGTGCCAGTAGTATCCAACTCGGCGGGGGGGCTAATGAGCAGTTCTTC.

The rearrangement joins TRBV14 to TRBJ2-7; 8 bases fit TRBD1. The germline V gene encodes CDR1 SGHDN and CDR2 FVKESK. J was trimmed by 5 bases and V by 4 bases; bases with no gene match: 13. The CDR3 totals 16 residues. CDR3 sequence: CASSPSGSGGWNEQYF. CDR3 nucleotides: TGTGCCAGCAGCCCAAGCGGGTCAGGGGGCTGGAACGAGCAGTACTTC.

The genes are TRBV6-5 and TRBJ2-7, with D possibly TRBD1 on 6 matching bases. Deletions cut 8 bases from V and 0 bases from J, with 8 bases between. Germline V gene sequence: CDR1 MNHEY, CDR2 SVGAGI. The CDR3 runs to 12 residues. As DNA, the CDR3 is TGTGCCAGCGGGACATCCTCCTACGAGCAGTACTTC. Translating gives CASGTSSYEQYF.

The CDR3 nucleotides are TGTGCCAGCTCACCCCTGGCGGGGGCTAACTATGGCTACACCTTC. Protein sequence: CASSPLAGANYGYTF. The chain uses TRBV18 and TRBJ1-2; D may be TRBD1 (5 bases). The CDR3 spans 15 residues. In germline, CDR1 is KGHSH, CDR2 LQKENI. Between the trimmed V and J ends, which lost 3 bases and 0 bases, there was a span of 11 bases.

The genes are TRBV29-1 and TRBJ2-3; D is possibly TRBD2 (5 bases). Trimming took off 0 bases at V and 2 bases at J, with 12 bases between the two ends. The germline V gene encodes CDR1 SQVTM and CDR2 ANQGSEA. The CDR3 runs to 15 residues. The DNA of the CDR3 is TGCAGCGTTGAAGACGGAGCGGACCCCACAGATACGCAGTATTTT. Translation gives CSVEDGADPTDTQYF.

J is TRBJ2-6 and V is TRBV6-4; tentatively, D is TRBD1 (5 bases). V gave up 6 bases and J gave up 0 bases, with 15 bases separating them. The CDR3 runs to 17 residues. Germline assignment: CDR1 MRHNA and CDR2 SNTAGT. Here the CDR3 reads CASSPREVFSGANVLTF. The CDR3, as DNA: TGTGCCAGCAGCCCCAGGGAAGTGTTCTCTGGGGCCAACGTCCTGACTTTC.

The rearrangement joins TRBV4-1 to TRBJ2-3; no clear D gene. The ends were cut back, 1 base at V and 8 bases at J, with 4 bases in the middle. The CDR3 spans 11 residues. CDR1 is MGHRA and CDR2 is YSYEKL in the germline V gene. The CDR3, as DNA: TGCGCCAGCAGCCAAGCTCGTACGCAGTATTTT. It specifies CASSQARTQYF.

The chain combines TRBV7-2 with TRBJ2-1; D is possibly TRBD1 (5 bases). Germline values: CDR1 SGHTA, CDR2 FQGNSA. V was pared by 5 bases and J by 6 bases, with 14 bases between. The CDR3 has 14 amino acids. The CDR3 nucleotides read TGTGCCAGCAGCCTCAGACAGACCCTCAATGAGCAGTTCTTC. Translated, it gives CASSLRQTLNEQFF.

CDR3 region: CASSLYPSGAYEQYF. The CDR3 DNA reads as TGTGCCAGCAGTTTATATCCTAGCGGGGCCTACGAGCAGTACTTC. The chain carries TRBV27 and TRBJ2-7; TRBD2 matches at 9 bases. The CDR3 totals 15 residues. CDR1 is MNHEY, CDR2 SMNVEV, per germline (reference sequence). J gave up 2 bases and V 1 base, and 3 bases lay outside the gene matches.

This clone was seen just once. The chain recombines TRBV7-2 with TRBJ2-3, with 9 bases matching TRBD2. Per germline, CDR1 SGHTA and CDR2 FQGNSA. This CDR3 has 15 residues. Trimming removed 7 bases from V and 0 bases from J; junction bases left unmatched: 5. In DNA, the CDR3 is TGTGCCAGCAATATGCGGGGGGGGAGCACAGATACGCAGTATTTT. Its protein product is CASNMRGGSTDTQYF.